This is a list of T cell receptor beta chains from one sample in a study of CD8+ T cells in alopecia areata. The assay was immunoSEQ multiplex PCR, and TCRdb's table has in-frame clones only and misses some. Among approximately 210,000 clones listed, around 64% were seen once. This sample comprised CD4+ T cells sorted from blood, obtained at week 49, from a patient treated with tofacitinib. These receptors were obtained from a human donor with alopecia areata. Both conserved end residues are part of each CDR3. Fields, in order: clone size, J gene, V gene, D gene, CDR3 protein, CDR3 DNA. The D gene is left open where the match is weak. Size tells how often a clone was seen (once, few, many) or the class of an expanded clone, and some rows leave it out.

.	TRBJ2-6	TRBV27	TRBD1	CASSLSGQGARGANVLTF	TGTGCCAGCAGTTTATCGGGACAGGGGGCGCGGGGGGCCAACGTCCTGACTTTC
.	TRBJ2-1	TRBV5-6	TRBD1	CASSYRGQEFF	TGTGCCAGCAGCTACAGGGGGCAGGAGTTCTTC
.	TRBJ2-5	TRBV29-1	.	CSVERGNEETQYF	TGCAGCGTTGAACGAGGGAATGAAGAGACCCAGTACTTC
few	TRBJ2-5	TRBV13	TRBD2	CASSQGLAVSVGETQYF	TGTGCCAGCAGCCAAGGACTAGCTGTATCAGTGGGAGAGACCCAGTACTTC
many	TRBJ2-1	TRBV14	TRBD2	CASSQARGGYNEQFF	TGTGCCAGCAGCCAAGCCCGGGGGGGCTACAATGAGCAGTTCTTC
few	TRBJ2-2	TRBV4-3	.	CASSPDTNTGELFF	TGCGCCAGCAGCCCCGATACAAACACCGGGGAGCTGTTTTTT
few	TRBJ1-2	TRBV29-1	.	CSVARGDYGYTF	TGCAGCGTCGCCAGAGGGGACTATGGCTACACCTTC
.	TRBJ1-1	TRBV29-1	TRBD1	CSVSRGQVTEAFF	TGCAGCGTCTCCCGGGGACAGGTAACTGAAGCTTTCTTT
few	TRBJ1-2	TRBV6-5	TRBD1	CASSQDRAPYGYTF	TGTGCCAGCAGTCAGGACAGGGCGCCCTATGGCTACACCTTC
.	TRBJ1-2	TRBV4-3	.	CASSQGRSGDYGYTF	TGCGCCAGCAGCCAAGGACGCTCAGGGGACTATGGCTACACCTTC
few	TRBJ2-3	TRBV29-1	.	CSVDPLNTQYF	TGCAGCGTTGACCCCCTAAATACGCAGTATTTT
.	TRBJ1-2	TRBV10-3	TRBD1	CAISPGTDYYGYTF	TGTGCCATCAGCCCCGGGACAGACTACTATGGCTACACCTTC
few	TRBJ2-5	TRBV29-1	.	CSVGEKRDHRRGKETQYF	TGCAGCGTTGGCGAAAAAAGGGACCATAGGAGGGGGAAAGAGACCCAGTACTTC
.	TRBJ1-2	TRBV4-3	.	CASSQSLTVPNYGYTF	TGCGCCAGCAGCCAATCCCTGACAGTCCCTAACTATGGCTACACCTTC
.	TRBJ2-1	TRBV5-1	TRBD1	CASSLGQGVWGEQFF	TGCGCCAGCAGCTTGGGACAGGGAGTTTGGGGTGAGCAGTTCTTC
.	TRBJ2-7	TRBV29-1	.	CSVVFGGASYEQYF	TGCAGCGTTGTTTTTGGGGGTGCCTCCTACGAGCAGTACTTC
.	TRBJ2-4	TRBV5-1	.	CASSLGLGNIQYF	TGCGCCAGCAGCTTGGGATTGGGAAACATTCAGTACTTC
.	TRBJ1-4	TRBV29-1	.	CSVREQFATNEKLFF	TGCAGCGTCAGGGAGCAGTTTGCAACTAATGAAAAACTGTTTTTT
.	TRBJ2-6	TRBV2	TRBD1	CASRTGTSGANVLTF	TGTGCCAGCAGGACAGGGACGTCTGGGGCCAACGTCCTGACTTTC
few	TRBJ1-1	TRBV30	.	CAWTGRTNTEAFF	TGTGCCTGGACGGGACGTACGAACACTGAAGCTTTCTTT
.	TRBJ2-5	TRBV29-1	.	CSVVRSQETQYF	TGCAGCGTTGTCAGGAGTCAAGAGACCCAGTACTTC
.	TRBJ2-2	TRBV30	.	CAWTLNTGELFF	TGTGCCTGGACTCTGAACACCGGGGAGCTGTTTTTT
.	TRBJ1-1	TRBV29-1	.	CSVKHGQNTEAFF	TGCAGCGTTAAACACGGACAGAACACTGAAGCTTTCTTT
few	TRBJ2-3	TRBV6-4	TRBD1	CASSEGQNPDTQYF	TGTGCCAGCAGTGAGGGACAGAACCCAGATACGCAGTATTTT
few	TRBJ2-5	TRBV5-1	.	CASRVVNEETQYF	TGCGCCAGCAGAGTTGTAAACGAAGAGACCCAGTACTTC